What follows is one T cell receptor (beta chain) and its context. Its antigen is unidentified. TCRdb's table, derived via immunoSEQ multiplex PCR, lists solely in-frame clones and lacks some. The profile shows approximately 12,000 clones, 55% to 65% of them singletons. The CDR3 is 15 amino acids. Germline CDR1 is SEHNR and CDR2 is FQNEAQ (reference sequence). Trimming stripped 5 bases from V and 8 bases from J, with 18 bases between. These data originate in a study of cytotoxic CD8 clonotypes in ibrutinib-treated CLL. Overall study results and limits: Public clonotypes were rare and shrank or held steady on treatment.

The TCR was taken from a human donor with chronic lymphocytic leukemia. The specimen was PBMCs, collected before ibrutinib treatment. This rearrangement joins TRBV7-9 to TRBJ1-4, with D maybe TRBD1 (5 bases). Here the CDR3 reads CASSPRTPQVEKLFF. The CDR3 DNA follows: TGTGCCAGCAGCCCCAGGACACCTCAGGTGGAAAAACTGTTTTTT.